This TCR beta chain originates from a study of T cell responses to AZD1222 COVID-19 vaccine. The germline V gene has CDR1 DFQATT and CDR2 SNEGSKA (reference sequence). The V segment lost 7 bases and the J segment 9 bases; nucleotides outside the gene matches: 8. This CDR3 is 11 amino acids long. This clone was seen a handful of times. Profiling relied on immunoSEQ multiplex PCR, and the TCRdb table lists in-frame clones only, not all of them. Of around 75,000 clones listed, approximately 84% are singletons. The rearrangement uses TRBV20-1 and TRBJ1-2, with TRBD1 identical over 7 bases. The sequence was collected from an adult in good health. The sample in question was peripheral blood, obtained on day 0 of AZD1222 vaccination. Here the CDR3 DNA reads TGCAGTGGACAGGGTGGTTCGCGCTACACCTTC. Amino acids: CSGQGGSRYTF.